Listed below are T cell receptor beta chains from one sample, sequenced in a study of blood T cell repertoires in COVID-19. Sequenced by immunoSEQ multiplex PCR; TCRdb stores in-frame clones only, minus some. In the table there are tens of thousands of clones, roughly 73% of which are singletons. The specimen was peripheral blood. Receptors were obtained from an older man with acute or convalescent COVID-19. The CDR3 runs from the conserved cysteine through the conserved F or W. The order of the fields is J gene, V gene, D gene, clone size, CDR3 length, CDR3 protein, CDR3 DNA. The D gene is left open where the match is weak. Clone size appears in some rows only: once, few, many, or a class for an expanded clone.

j_call: TRBJ2-7; v_call: TRBV4-2; d_call: TRBD2; clone_size: few; cdr3_length: 15; cdr3_aa: CASSQVRGRGYEQYF; cdr3_nt: TGTGCCAGCAGCCAAGTTCGCGGGAGGGGATACGAGCAGTACTTC
j_call: TRBJ1-1; v_call: TRBV7-9; d_call: TRBD1; clone_size: -; cdr3_length: 15; cdr3_aa: CASSLQTGPNTEAFF; cdr3_nt: TGTGCCAGCAGCTTACAGACAGGGCCAAACACTGAAGCTTTCTTT
j_call: TRBJ1-5; v_call: TRBV10-3; d_call: -; clone_size: -; cdr3_length: 14; cdr3_aa: CAISDRGANQPQHF; cdr3_nt: TGTGCCATCAGTGACCGAGGAGCCAATCAGCCCCAGCATTTT
j_call: TRBJ2-7; v_call: TRBV28; d_call: TRBD1; clone_size: -; cdr3_length: 12; cdr3_aa: CASLDRAYEQYF; cdr3_nt: TGTGCCAGCTTGGACAGGGCCTACGAGCAGTACTTC
j_call: TRBJ2-3; v_call: TRBV19; d_call: -; clone_size: -; cdr3_length: 14; cdr3_aa: CASSMGAHTDTQYF; cdr3_nt: TGTGCCAGTAGTATGGGGGCTCACACAGATACGCAGTATTTT
j_call: TRBJ2-6; v_call: TRBV28; d_call: -; clone_size: -; cdr3_length: 15; cdr3_aa: CASSPGSSGTNVLTF; cdr3_nt: TGTGCCAGCAGTCCCGGGAGCTCTGGGACCAACGTCCTGACTTTC
j_call: TRBJ1-2; v_call: TRBV12-3/TRBV12-4; d_call: -; clone_size: -; cdr3_length: 12; cdr3_aa: CASSFTSYGYTF; cdr3_nt: TGTGCCAGCAGTTTTACCAGCTATGGCTACACCTTC
j_call: TRBJ1-5; v_call: TRBV7-8; d_call: -; clone_size: -; cdr3_length: 15; cdr3_aa: CASSQDRVLNQPQHF; cdr3_nt: TGTGCCAGCAGTCAAGACCGGGTCCTCAATCAGCCCCAGCATTTT
j_call: TRBJ2-1; v_call: TRBV9; d_call: TRBD1; clone_size: many; cdr3_length: 15; cdr3_aa: CASSVEGQGRNEQFF; cdr3_nt: TGTGCCAGCAGCGTAGAAGGACAGGGTAGGAATGAGCAGTTCTTC
j_call: TRBJ1-5; v_call: TRBV18; d_call: -; clone_size: -; cdr3_length: 13; cdr3_aa: CASSGGGSQPQHF; cdr3_nt: TGTGCCAGCTCAGGCGGAGGTAGTCAGCCCCAGCATTTT
j_call: TRBJ2-3; v_call: TRBV9; d_call: -; clone_size: -; cdr3_length: 14; cdr3_aa: CASSEQLYTDTQYF; cdr3_nt: TGTGCCAGCAGCGAGCAACTCTACACAGATACGCAGTATTTT
j_call: TRBJ1-2; v_call: TRBV6-5; d_call: -; clone_size: -; cdr3_length: 14; cdr3_aa: CASSQGASNYGYTF; cdr3_nt: TGTGCCAGCAGTCAGGGCGCTTCAAACTATGGCTACACCTTC
j_call: TRBJ2-5; v_call: TRBV7-8; d_call: TRBD2; clone_size: -; cdr3_length: 18; cdr3_aa: CASSSRNPSGRKQETQYF; cdr3_nt: TGTGCCAGCAGCTCTAGGAACCCTAGCGGGAGGAAGCAAGAGACCCAGTACTTC
j_call: TRBJ1-2; v_call: TRBV19; d_call: TRBD1; clone_size: few; cdr3_length: 15; cdr3_aa: CASSIDLSGGNGYTF; cdr3_nt: TGTGCCAGTAGTATAGATCTCTCAGGGGGAAATGGCTACACCTTC
j_call: TRBJ2-1; v_call: TRBV19; d_call: -; clone_size: -; cdr3_length: 14; cdr3_aa: CASTAAGSYNEQFF; cdr3_nt: TGTGCCAGTACCGCAGCAGGCTCCTACAATGAGCAGTTCTTC
j_call: TRBJ2-1; v_call: TRBV19; d_call: -; clone_size: -; cdr3_length: 15; cdr3_aa: CASSISPGMGNEQFF; cdr3_nt: TGTGCCAGTAGTATCTCGCCAGGGATGGGCAATGAGCAGTTCTTC
j_call: TRBJ2-3; v_call: TRBV27; d_call: -; clone_size: few; cdr3_length: 14; cdr3_aa: CASSWGTYTDTQYF; cdr3_nt: TGTGCCAGCAGTTGGGGGACTTACACAGATACGCAGTATTTT
j_call: TRBJ2-1; v_call: TRBV27; d_call: -; clone_size: -; cdr3_length: 12; cdr3_aa: CASSLQGYEQFF; cdr3_nt: TGTGCCAGCAGTTTACAGGGATATGAGCAGTTCTTC
j_call: TRBJ2-3; v_call: TRBV7-2; d_call: -; clone_size: -; cdr3_length: 14; cdr3_aa: CASSPPRPADTQYF; cdr3_nt: TGTGCCAGCAGCCCCCCTAGGCCAGCAGATACGCAGTATTTT
j_call: TRBJ1-5; v_call: TRBV27; d_call: -; clone_size: -; cdr3_length: 14; cdr3_aa: CASSSSYSNQPQHF; cdr3_nt: -
j_call: TRBJ2-5; v_call: TRBV7-3; d_call: TRBD2; clone_size: -; cdr3_length: 15; cdr3_aa: CASSLAAGGPQTQYF; cdr3_nt: TGTGCCAGCAGCCTCGCGGCGGGAGGGCCTCAGACCCAGTACTTC
j_call: TRBJ2-1; v_call: TRBV4-3; d_call: -; clone_size: -; cdr3_length: 12; cdr3_aa: CASSHPGAEQFF; cdr3_nt: TGCGCCAGCAGCCATCCAGGGGCTGAGCAGTTCTTC
j_call: TRBJ2-1; v_call: TRBV7-2; d_call: TRBD2; clone_size: -; cdr3_length: 15; cdr3_aa: CASSLVAGGNNEQFF; cdr3_nt: TGTGCCAGCAGCTTAGTTGCCGGGGGGAACAATGAGCAGTTCTTC
j_call: TRBJ2-2; v_call: TRBV3-1/TRBV3-2; d_call: -; clone_size: -; cdr3_length: 16; cdr3_aa: CASSQAAAPNTGELFF; cdr3_nt: TGTGCCAGCAGCCAAGCGGCGGCCCCGAACACCGGGGAGCTGTTTTTT
j_call: TRBJ1-1; v_call: TRBV6-2/TRBV6-3; d_call: TRBD1; clone_size: -; cdr3_length: 18; cdr3_aa: CASSYSLGTGIRNTEAFF; cdr3_nt: TGTGCCAGCAGTTACTCGCTAGGGACAGGCATTCGAAACACTGAAGCTTTCTTT
j_call: TRBJ1-5; v_call: TRBV5-4; d_call: -; clone_size: -; cdr3_length: 15; cdr3_aa: CASSEGHGSNQPQHF; cdr3_nt: TGTGCCAGCAGCGAGGGACACGGCAGCAATCAGCCCCAGCATTTT
j_call: TRBJ2-2; v_call: TRBV18; d_call: -; clone_size: -; cdr3_length: 13; cdr3_aa: CASSPDSAGELFF; cdr3_nt: TGTGCCAGCTCACCCGACTCTGCGGGGGAGCTGTTTTTT
j_call: TRBJ2-5; v_call: TRBV5-1; d_call: TRBD2; clone_size: -; cdr3_length: 19; cdr3_aa: CASSLLGATSGSLQETQYF; cdr3_nt: TGCGCCAGCAGCCTGTTGGGGGCAACTAGCGGGAGCCTCCAAGAGACCCAGTACTTC
j_call: TRBJ1-2; v_call: TRBV7-2; d_call: -; clone_size: -; cdr3_length: 16; cdr3_aa: CASSLGGPTSNYGYTF; cdr3_nt: TGTGCCAGCAGCTTAGGGGGCCCTACCTCTAACTATGGCTACACCTTC
j_call: TRBJ2-5; v_call: TRBV24-1; d_call: TRBD1; clone_size: -; cdr3_length: 16; cdr3_aa: CATSDATGTGKETQYF; cdr3_nt: TGTGCCACCAGTGATGCGACCGGGACAGGGAAAGAGACCCAGTACTTC
j_call: TRBJ2-5; v_call: TRBV9; d_call: -; clone_size: -; cdr3_length: 15; cdr3_aa: CASSVSPSYQETQYF; cdr3_nt: TGTGCCAGCAGCGTCTCACCTAGCTACCAAGAGACCCAGTACTTC
j_call: TRBJ2-7; v_call: TRBV3-1/TRBV3-2; d_call: TRBD2; clone_size: few; cdr3_length: 18; cdr3_aa: CASSQERVTSGDTYEQYF; cdr3_nt: TGTGCCAGCAGCCAAGAGAGAGTGACTAGCGGGGATACCTACGAGCAGTACTTC
j_call: TRBJ2-5; v_call: TRBV28; d_call: TRBD2; clone_size: few; cdr3_length: 15; cdr3_aa: CASSLAGGNQETQYF; cdr3_nt: TGTGCCAGCAGTTTAGCGGGAGGGAACCAAGAGACCCAGTACTTC
j_call: TRBJ2-2; v_call: TRBV7-9; d_call: -; clone_size: once; cdr3_length: 15; cdr3_aa: CASSSGGGAIGELFF; cdr3_nt: TGTGCCAGCAGCTCAGGCGGGGGCGCGATCGGGGAGCTGTTTTTT
j_call: TRBJ1-3; v_call: TRBV19; d_call: -; clone_size: -; cdr3_length: 13; cdr3_aa: CASSAGSGNTIYF; cdr3_nt: TGTGCCAGTAGTGCAGGGTCTGGAAACACCATATATTTT
j_call: TRBJ2-7; v_call: TRBV5-4; d_call: -; clone_size: few; cdr3_length: 15; cdr3_aa: CASSPNTGSSYEQYF; cdr3_nt: TGTGCCAGCAGCCCTAATACCGGGAGCTCCTACGAGCAGTACTTC
j_call: TRBJ2-7; v_call: TRBV6-5; d_call: -; clone_size: -; cdr3_length: 15; cdr3_aa: CASSQSSTGRNEQYF; cdr3_nt: TGTGCCAGCAGCCAGTCCTCGACAGGGAGGAACGAGCAGTACTTC
j_call: TRBJ2-1; v_call: TRBV4-2; d_call: -; clone_size: -; cdr3_length: 17; cdr3_aa: CASSHYLGGGRSNEQFF; cdr3_nt: TGTGCCAGCAGCCATTACTTAGGGGGCGGGAGGTCCAATGAGCAGTTCTTC
j_call: TRBJ2-7; v_call: TRBV7-2; d_call: TRBD1; clone_size: -; cdr3_length: 14; cdr3_aa: CASTTPGQSYEQYF; cdr3_nt: TGTGCCAGCACCACCCCGGGACAGTCCTACGAGCAGTACTTC
j_call: TRBJ2-1; v_call: TRBV9; d_call: TRBD2; clone_size: -; cdr3_length: 15; cdr3_aa: CASSVVGTNYNEQFF; cdr3_nt: TGTGCCAGCAGCGTAGTCGGGACTAACTACAATGAGCAGTTCTTC
j_call: TRBJ2-7; v_call: TRBV19; d_call: TRBD1; clone_size: -; cdr3_length: 12; cdr3_aa: CASSIRGREQYF; cdr3_nt: TGTGCCAGTAGTATTAGGGGGCGGGAGCAGTACTTC
j_call: TRBJ1-1; v_call: TRBV30; d_call: -; clone_size: -; cdr3_length: 15; cdr3_aa: CAWSVSDRWDTEAFF; cdr3_nt: TGTGCCTGGAGTGTTTCGGACAGATGGGACACTGAAGCTTTCTTT
j_call: TRBJ2-7; v_call: TRBV7-9; d_call: -; clone_size: -; cdr3_length: 15; cdr3_aa: CASSIDRTHSYEQYF; cdr3_nt: TGTGCCAGCAGCATCGACAGGACCCACTCCTACGAGCAGTACTTC
j_call: TRBJ2-7; v_call: TRBV6-5; d_call: -; clone_size: few; cdr3_length: 15; cdr3_aa: CASSYTRTVRGEQYF; cdr3_nt: TGTGCCAGCAGTTACACCCGGACAGTCCGGGGCGAGCAGTACTTC
j_call: TRBJ2-5; v_call: TRBV18; d_call: TRBD1; clone_size: -; cdr3_length: 13; cdr3_aa: CASSPGQQETQYF; cdr3_nt: TGTGCCAGCTCACCGGGACAGCAAGAGACCCAGTACTTC
j_call: TRBJ2-1; v_call: TRBV11-2; d_call: TRBD1; clone_size: -; cdr3_length: 13; cdr3_aa: CASSSQGYNEQFF; cdr3_nt: TGTGCCAGCAGCTCACAGGGGTACAATGAGCAGTTCTTC
j_call: TRBJ2-1; v_call: TRBV4-2; d_call: TRBD2; clone_size: -; cdr3_length: 15; cdr3_aa: CASSQDEISGDRKFF; cdr3_nt: TGTGCCAGCAGCCAAGATGAGATTAGCGGGGATAGGAAGTTCTTC
j_call: TRBJ2-1; v_call: TRBV28; d_call: TRBD2; clone_size: once; cdr3_length: 18; cdr3_aa: CASSPLGTSGSNSAEQFF; cdr3_nt: TGTGCCAGCAGTCCACTCGGGACTAGCGGGAGTAATTCGGCTGAGCAGTTCTTC
j_call: TRBJ2-1; v_call: TRBV28; d_call: TRBD2; clone_size: few; cdr3_length: 15; cdr3_aa: CASTFLAGDYNEQFF; cdr3_nt: TGTGCCAGCACATTCCTAGCGGGAGACTACAATGAGCAGTTCTTC
j_call: TRBJ2-7; v_call: TRBV19; d_call: TRBD2; clone_size: once; cdr3_length: 12; cdr3_aa: CASRGLAGEVNF; cdr3_nt: TGTGCCAGTAGGGGACTAGCGGGAGAGGTAAACTTC
j_call: TRBJ2-6; v_call: TRBV18; d_call: TRBD1; clone_size: -; cdr3_length: 16; cdr3_aa: CASSRGRGSGANVLTF; cdr3_nt: TGTGCCAGCTCAAGGGGGCGAGGGTCTGGGGCCAACGTCCTGACTTTC
j_call: TRBJ2-1; v_call: TRBV18; d_call: TRBD2; clone_size: -; cdr3_length: 15; cdr3_aa: CASSPGLAGANEQFF; cdr3_nt: TGTGCCAGCTCACCGGGACTAGCGGGAGCGAATGAGCAGTTCTTC
j_call: TRBJ2-1; v_call: TRBV2; d_call: TRBD2; clone_size: -; cdr3_length: 16; cdr3_aa: CASKGIGLAGAREQFF; cdr3_nt: TGTGCCAGCAAGGGGATAGGACTAGCGGGGGCTCGGGAGCAGTTCTTC
j_call: TRBJ2-5; v_call: TRBV28; d_call: -; clone_size: -; cdr3_length: 16; cdr3_aa: CASSLRAYRGWETQYF; cdr3_nt: TGTGCCAGCAGTCTAAGGGCGTACCGGGGTTGGGAGACCCAGTACTTC
j_call: TRBJ2-7; v_call: TRBV3-1/TRBV3-2; d_call: TRBD2; clone_size: -; cdr3_length: 15; cdr3_aa: CASSLSGRVTYEQYF; cdr3_nt: TGTGCCAGCAGCCTTAGCGGGAGGGTAACCTACGAGCAGTACTTC
j_call: TRBJ2-3; v_call: TRBV3-1/TRBV3-2; d_call: -; clone_size: -; cdr3_length: 16; cdr3_aa: CASSQELNSRTDTQYF; cdr3_nt: TGTGCCAGCAGCCAAGAGCTCAACTCCCGCACAGATACGCAGTATTTT
j_call: TRBJ1-5; v_call: TRBV18; d_call: TRBD1; clone_size: -; cdr3_length: 14; cdr3_aa: CASSPLGQDQPQHF; cdr3_nt: TGTGCCAGCTCACCCCTCGGACAGGATCAGCCCCAGCATTTT
j_call: TRBJ2-7; v_call: TRBV28; d_call: TRBD2; clone_size: once; cdr3_length: 13; cdr3_aa: CASSLKLAREQYF; cdr3_nt: TGTGCCAGCAGTTTAAAACTAGCGCGCGAGCAGTACTTC
j_call: TRBJ1-5; v_call: TRBV6-4; d_call: TRBD1; clone_size: -; cdr3_length: 19; cdr3_aa: CASSESHSSTGRGDQPQHF; cdr3_nt: TGTGCCAGCAGTGAGTCCCATTCCTCGACGGGCAGGGGGGATCAGCCCCAGCATTTT